Listed below are T cell receptor beta chains from one sample, sequenced in a study of T-cell reconstitution after alpha-beta-depleted transplantation in children. Each CDR3 protein is one row after TCRdb ran MiXCR on the PCR reads. The repertoire holds approximately 200,000 distinct CDR3 sequences, with about 14% as singletons. The sequencing here drew on PBMCs from the stem cell graft donor, taken from the stem cell graft. The source of these receptors is a human donor who donated a stem cell graft to a child with acute lymphoblastic leukemia. The CDR3 runs from the conserved cysteine through the conserved F or W. A D gene is named only where the DNA matches it firmly. Clone size is stated in some rows and not others, as once, few, many or a class when expanded.

d_gene	v_gene	j_gene	abundance	CDR3nt	CDR3aa
TRBD1	TRBV28	TRBJ1-6	many	TGTGCCAGCACTATATCGGGACAGCGCCTTTACGGGTCACCCCTCCACTTT	CASTISGQRLYGSPLHF
NA	TRBV20-1	TRBJ1-1	many	TGCAGTGCTACCCCAGGGTATGGCACTGAAGCTTTCTTT	CSATPGYGTEAFF
NA	TRBV10-3	TRBJ2-2	NA	TGTGCCATCAGTGAGCTCGTGGGGCCGCGGGCCGGGGAGCTGTTTTTT	CAISELVGPRAGELFF
TRBD1	TRBV7-9	TRBJ2-3	few	TGTGCCAGCAGCGACGGACAGGGTGGAGATACGCAGTATTTT	CASSDGQGGDTQYF
NA	TRBV12-3/TRBV12-4	TRBJ1-2	few	TGTGCCAGCAGTGATGGGACATTTTGGGAGGATGGCTACACCTTC	CASSDGTFWEDGYTF
TRBD1	TRBV7-8	TRBJ1-2	few	TGTGCCAGCAGCGTGGACAGGGGCCGCGGCTACACCTTC	CASSVDRGRGYTF
NA	TRBV7-9	TRBJ2-4	many	TGTGCCAGCAGCTTACCGGGTTTAGCCAAAAACATTCAGTACTTC	CASSLPGLAKNIQYF
NA	TRBV12-3/TRBV12-4	TRBJ2-5	many	TGTGCCAGCAGTTTCGGGGTTGGAGGGGGCAGGGAGACCCAGTACTTC	CASSFGVGGGRETQYF
TRBD1	TRBV19	TRBJ2-1	many	TGTGCCAGTAGCCCTGGGGGACAGGGTTACAATGAGCAGTTCTTC	CASSPGGQGYNEQFF
NA	TRBV7-9	TRBJ1-5	few	TGTGCCAGCAGCCAGGGAGGATCCCTCATGGGGTATCAGCCCCAGCATTTT	CASSQGGSLMGYQPQHF
TRBD2	TRBV11-2	TRBJ2-2	NA	TGTGCCAGCAGCTTAGATAGGGAGACTAGCCTTTCCGGGGAGCTGTTTTTT	CASSLDRETSLSGELFF
NA	TRBV5-1	TRBJ2-7	many	TGCGCCAGCAGCTCATATGAGGACGGGCTCTCCTACGAGCAGTACTTC	CASSSYEDGLSYEQYF
TRBD2	TRBV20-1	TRBJ2-1	NA	TGCAGTGTATTCCGGAGCGGGAGGGACTACAATGAGCAGTTCTTC	CSVFRSGRDYNEQFF
NA	TRBV18	TRBJ1-1	many	TGTGCCAGCTCACCAGGTAGCAGTCTGAACACTGAAGCTTTCTTT	CASSPGSSLNTEAFF
NA	TRBV5-4	TRBJ2-1	NA	TGTGCCAGCAGCTTGGATGTGAGCTCCTACAATGAGCAGTTCTTC	CASSLDVSSYNEQFF
NA	TRBV20-1	TRBJ2-3	many	TGCAGTGCTAGATCTGGCGGGAGCACAGATACGCAGTATTTT	CSARSGGSTDTQYF
NA	TRBV7-6	TRBJ2-6	many	TGTGCCAGCTCCAGCTCTGGGGCCAACGTCCTGACTTTC	CASSSSGANVLTF
NA	TRBV20-1	TRBJ2-7	many	TGCAGTGCTTTACAGGGCTACGAGCAGTACTTC	CSALQGYEQYF
NA	TRBV18	TRBJ2-5	NA	TGTGCCAGCTCACCACGTTCTCAGGGAGAGACCCAGTACTTC	CASSPRSQGETQYF
TRBD2	TRBV10-3	TRBJ2-3	NA	TGTGCCATCGAAAGGGGCGGGAGGAGGAAGAGCACAGATACGCAGTATTTT	CAIERGGRRKSTDTQYF
TRBD2	TRBV20-1	TRBJ2-1	many	TGCAGTGCTAGAGATCTGGGAGGGCCGGGCAATGAGCAGTTCTTC	CSARDLGGPGNEQFF
NA	TRBV11-2	TRBJ2-1	once	TGTGCCAGCAGCAAAAGCGGAGGGGAATACAATGAGCAGTTCTTC	CASSKSGGEYNEQFF
NA	TRBV19	TRBJ2-7	NA	TGTGCCAGTAGTATAGATCATAGGGGAACCTACGAGCAGTACTTC	CASSIDHRGTYEQYF
NA	TRBV11-2	TRBJ1-2	few	TGTGCCAGCAGCTCGCTCCCGTGGGGGAGGGAGGATGCTTTGGACTATGGCTACACCTTC	CASSSLPWGREDALDYGYTF
TRBD1	TRBV29-1	TRBJ1-4	many	TGCAGCGTTGTGCGGACAGGCAATGAAAAACTGTTTTTT	CSVVRTGNEKLFF